Below, 25 T cell receptor beta chains from the same sample are listed, as sequenced in a study of T cell repertoires in cytomegalovirus infection. TCRdb reprocessed the reads with MiXCR, giving one entry per CDR3 protein. The top ten clones hold over 12% of a sample with approximately 1,000,000 distinct CDR3 sequences, around a third of them seen once. No antigen has been assigned to these receptors. Sample: cultured CD8+ T cells from PBMCs, taken from culture after CMV antigen stimulation. The receptors were gathered from a human donor in good health (CMV status not recorded). Some clones in this sample may be carry-over from other donors' samples.

This clonotype was recorded a few times. The chain joins TRBV12-5 to TRBJ1-6, with D possibly being TRBD1 (6 bases). CDR3 length: 16 amino acids. The V gene lost 4 bases and the J gene lost 3 bases, with 13 bases spanning the gap. Germline CDR1 reads LGHNT; CDR2 reads FRNRAP. The CDR3 loop reads CASGSLQGNYNSPLHF. The CDR3 DNA sequence: TGTGCTAGTGGTTCGCTACAGGGCAACTATAATTCACCCCTCCACTTT.

V gene TRBV15 combines with J gene TRBJ2-5, with D perhaps assigned TRBD1 or TRBD2 (6 bases each). This CDR3 comprises 15 residues. Germline CDR1 is LNHNV and CDR2 is YYDKDF (reference sequence). The germline V and J ends were trimmed by 9 bases and 5 bases, with 22 bases remaining between them. The CDR3 DNA follows: TGTGCCACTACAAATCTACAGGGAGGAGACGAGACCCAGTACTTC. Its translation: CATTNLQGGDETQYF. Filled out from reference TRBV15 and TRBJ2-5, the complete variable domain reads DAMVIQNPRYQVTQFGKPVTLSCSQTLNHNVMYWYQQKSSQAPKLLFHYYDKDFNNEADTPDNFQSRRPNTSFCFLDIRSPGLGDTAMYLCATTNLQGGDETQYFGPGTRLLVL.

V and J are TRBV5-8 and TRBJ1-2; 7 bases match TRBD1. Germline trimming cut 4 bases from V and 2 bases from J; bases unmatched to any gene: 11. The CDR3 runs 16 residues. From germline, CDR1 is SGHTS and CDR2 YDEGEE. The CDR3 nucleotides are TGTGCCAGCAGCCGGTATCCGACAGGGATCAACTATGGCTACACCTTC. As protein: CASSRYPTGINYGYTF. The whole variable domain, remainder taken from reference TRBV5-8 and TRBJ1-2, is EAGVTQSPTHLIKTRGQQATLRCSPISGHTSVYWYQQALGLGLQFLLWYDEGEERNRGNFPPRFSGRQFPNYSSELNVNALELEDSALYLCASSRYPTGINYGYTFGSGTRLTVV.

This chain connects TRBV13 to TRBJ1-1, with no clear D. CDR1 is PRHDT and CDR2 is FYEKMQ in the germline V gene (reference sequence). V dropped 0 bases and J dropped 5 bases, with 13 bases sitting between them. The CDR3 is made up of 15 amino acids. The CDR3 coding sequence is TGTGCCAGCAGCTTAGGACTCTATGGGGTTACTGAAGCTTTCTTT. Amino acid sequence: CASSLGLYGVTEAFF.

This clonotype was detected a few times. V gene TRBV20-1 combines with J gene TRBJ2-1, with D hard to call. Germline V lookup: CDR1 DFQATT, CDR2 SNEGSKA (reference sequence). Trimming cost V 2 bases and J 6 bases, with 8 bases left between them. This CDR3 comprises 12 residues. The DNA for the CDR3 is TGCAGTGCTAGATCTTGGGGCAATGAGCAGTTCTTC. This gives the protein CSARSWGNEQFF.

The chain uses TRBV29-1 and TRBJ2-3; D call uncertain. Between the trimmed V and J ends, which lost 6 bases and 6 bases, there was a span of 7 bases. Germline loops: CDR1 SQVTM, CDR2 ANQGSEA. This CDR3 region has 10 residues. The CDR3, as DNA: TGCAGCGTCGATAGTGATACGCAGTATTTT. It codes for CSVDSDTQYF.

This chain connects TRBV4-3 to TRBJ2-2, with D possibly being TRBD2 (5 bases). The ends were cut back, 1 base at V and 1 base at J, with 13 bases in the middle. This CDR3 comprises 17 residues. Germline values: CDR1 LGHNA, CDR2 YSLEER. In nucleotides, the CDR3 is TGCGCCAGCAGCCAAGGAATAGGACTGGGGAACACCGGGGAGCTGTTTTTT. Its protein product is CASSQGIGLGNTGELFF.

This clonotype was counted at least ten times. V usage is TRBV27 and J usage is TRBJ1-1, with 8 bases lining up with TRBD1. Looked up from germline, CDR1 is MNHEY and CDR2 is SMNVEV (reference sequence). CDR3 length equals 16 residues. V trimming: 4 bases; J trimming: 5 bases; junction bases outside the gene matches: 12. The CDR3 sequence is CASSSPGQAGETEAFF. As DNA, the CDR3 is TGTGCCAGCAGTTCTCCGGGACAGGCCGGGGAGACTGAAGCTTTCTTT.

The chain couples TRBV19 to TRBJ1-1; D gene unclear. The CDR3 is 13 residues long. Germline V gives CDR1 LNHDA, CDR2 SQIVND (reference sequence). V dropped 3 bases and J dropped 10 bases, with 15 bases sitting between them. CDR3 region: CASSMSVAGIAFF. CDR3 DNA: TGTGCCAGTAGTATGAGTGTGGCCGGAATAGCTTTCTTT.

This clonotype turned up a few times. The chain links TRBV27 to TRBJ2-7, with TRBD1 identical over 9 bases. This CDR3 region has 15 residues. Per germline, CDR1 MNHEY and CDR2 SMNVEV (reference sequence). V lost 2 bases, J lost 3 bases, and 5 bases stayed unmatched. CDR3 residues: CASSLTGGAIYEQYF. The CDR3 bases are TGTGCCAGCAGTTTAACAGGGGGCGCTATCTACGAGCAGTACTTC.

This clonotype was counted ten times or more. V and J are TRBV7-6 and TRBJ1-3, with D hard to call. This CDR3 contains 15 residues. V lost 5 bases to trimming and J lost 0 bases, with 11 bases between them. Germline V gene sequence: CDR1 SGHVS, CDR2 FNYEAQ. CDR3 sequence reads: CASSPRVHSGNTIYF. CDR3 coding DNA: TGTGCCAGCAGCCCAAGGGTACACTCTGGAAACACCATATATTTT.

This clonotype was counted at least ten times. This sequence joins TRBV6-2 or TRBV6-3 and TRBJ2-7, with D tentatively TRBD1 or TRBD2 (6 bases each). The V end was cut by 0 bases, the J end by 0 bases, with 15 bases between. This CDR3 region has 17 residues. Germline V gives CDR1 MNHEY, CDR2 SVGEGT. The CDR3 spells CASSYSKSGGRSYEQYF. In nucleotides, the CDR3 is TGTGCCAGCAGTTACTCGAAATCTGGGGGGCGCTCCTACGAGCAGTACTTC.

This clonotype was observed a handful of times. The gene calls are TRBV11-2 and TRBJ1-1; a weak D match, TRBD1 (6 bases). The V gene's germline CDR1 is SGHAT and CDR2 FQNNGV. V lost 11 bases and J lost 7, with 14 bases in between. CDR3 length: 11 residues. In nucleotides, the CDR3 is TGTGCCGGAAGGGGGTCGGGTGAAGCTTTCTTT. Protein sequence: CAGRGSGEAFF. Looking up the rest from reference TRBV11-2 and TRBJ1-1 gives the full variable domain: EAGVAQSPRYKIIEKRQSVAFWCNPISGHATLYWYQQILGQGPKLLIQFQNNGVVDDSQLPKDRFSAERLKGVDSTLKIQPAKLEDSAVYLCAGRGSGEAFFGQGTRLTVV.

About this clonotype itself: A read error may produce the germline difference seen at one junction end. This chain links TRBV12-3 or TRBV12-4 with TRBJ1-2; the match to TRBD1 covers 8 bases. This CDR3 region has 13 residues. The CDR3 sequence is CASRQTGAYGYTF. The CDR3, as DNA: TGTGCCAGCAGGCAGACAGGGGCCTATGGCTATACCTTC.

In this sample, this clonotype turned up a few times. The J gene is TRBJ2-7, the V gene TRBV6-1; 7 positions match TRBD1. V shed 4 bases, J shed 3 bases, and the junction held 9 bases outside the gene matches. The CDR3 totals 15 residues. Germline V gives CDR1 MNHNS, CDR2 SASEGT. CDR3 bases: TGTGCCAGCAGTGTTTTCTCCGGGACAGACTACGAGCAGTACTTC. Its protein is CASSVFSGTDYEQYF.

This clonotype was seen many times. The gene calls are TRBV6-1 and TRBJ2-1, with a weak D call TRBD1 (6 bases). Germline V lookup: CDR1 MNHNS, CDR2 SASEGT. CDR3 size: 16 residues. The ends were cut back, 5 bases at V and 5 bases at J, with 19 bases in the middle. CDR3 DNA sequence: TGTGCCAGCAGTTTCGCACCAGGGGAAGGAGACAATGAGCAGTTCTTC. Its protein is CASSFAPGEGDNEQFF.

The V and J genes are TRBV6-2 or TRBV6-3 and TRBJ2-1; D not resolved. The ends were cut back, 6 bases at V and 8 bases at J, with 20 bases in the middle. Germline V gives CDR1 MNHEY, CDR2 SVGEGT. The CDR3 runs to 15 residues. CDR3 coding DNA: TGTGCCAGCAGCACGACTCCCTACGGTGGGGATGAGCAGTTCTTC. Protein sequence: CASSTTPYGGDEQFF.

The rearrangement joins TRBV27 to TRBJ1-6; 7 nucleotides agree with TRBD1. Trimming at V came to 6 bases and at J to 4 bases, leaving 3 bases not matched to a gene. Looked up from germline, CDR1 is MNHEY and CDR2 is SMNVEV (reference sequence). The CDR3 is made up of 14 amino acids. The CDR3 spells CASRSGGYNSPLHF. Written as DNA, the CDR3 is TGTGCCAGCAGGTCAGGGGGTTATAATTCACCCCTCCACTTT.

V and J are TRBV28 and TRBJ2-7, with unresolved D. V was trimmed by 5 bases and J by 0 bases, leaving 17 bases between them. This CDR3 region has 16 residues. CDR1 is MDHEN and CDR2 is SYDVKM in the germline V gene. This CDR3 reads CASSPALGSSSYEQYV. CDR3 nucleotides: TGTGCCAGCAGTCCTGCTTTGGGCTCCAGCTCCTACGAGCAGTACGTC.

This clonotype was detected ten times or more. The gene calls are TRBV7-9 and TRBJ2-4; D possibly uses TRBD1 or TRBD2 (5 bases each). CDR1 is SEHNR and CDR2 is FQNEAQ in the germline V gene (reference sequence). The CDR3 runs to 16 residues. With 0 bases removed from V and 3 bases from J, the gap between germline ends came to 12 bases. CDR3 in DNA: TGTGCCAGCAGCTTAGCGGGGGAGAGCCACAAAAACATTCAGTACTTC. Translation: CASSLAGESHKNIQYF.

The chain combines TRBV4-1 with TRBJ1-6; the D is unclear. The V end lost 0 bases, the J end lost 2 bases, and 20 bases lay between the germline ends. The CDR3 spans 20 residues. Germline V gives CDR1 MGHRA, CDR2 YSYEKL. CDR3 amino acids: CASSQERVIGGSTYNSPLHF. The CDR3 DNA sequence: TGCGCCAGCAGCCAAGAAAGGGTGATTGGAGGGTCTACCTATAATTCACCCCTCCACTTT.

This clonotype has a handful of counts. The chain recombines TRBV27 with TRBJ1-4, with 7 bases lining up with TRBD1. Germline V gene data show CDR1 as MNHEY and CDR2 as SMNVEV (reference sequence). Trimming removed 5 bases from V and 7 bases from J; junction bases left unmatched: 7. The CDR3 loop spans 14 amino acids. CDR3 protein: CASSRGGGGEKLFF. In DNA form, the CDR3 reads TGTGCCAGCAGTCGCGGAGGGGGCGGTGAAAAACTGTTTTTT.

This clonotype was seen only a few times. V and J are TRBV6-6 and TRBJ2-1; D uncertain. Trimming cost V 4 bases and J 6 bases, with 13 bases left between them. The CDR3 is made up of 14 amino acids. CDR1 MNHNY and CDR2 SVGAGI come from the germline V gene (reference sequence). CDR3 amino acids: CASSSRTAPNEQFF. The CDR3 bases are TGTGCCAGCAGTTCCCGGACGGCGCCCAATGAGCAGTTCTTC.

This clonotype was seen many times. CDR3 residues: CASSPGGARTDTQYF. CDR3 nucleotide sequence: TGTGCCAGCAGCCCAGGGGGGGCCAGGACAGATACGCAGTATTTT. This chain connects TRBV7-8 to TRBJ2-3; perhaps D is TRBD1 or TRBD2 (7 bases each). CDR1 SGHVS and CDR2 FQNEAQ come from the germline V gene. The CDR3 contains 15 residues. Deletions cut 5 bases from V and 3 bases from J, with 15 bases between.

This clonotype turned up a few times. This chain connects TRBV10-3 to TRBJ2-5; possible D gene TRBD1, 6 bases. The V gene's germline CDR1 is ENHRY and CDR2 SYGVKD. With 6 bases removed from V and 7 bases from J, the gap between germline ends came to 21 bases. The CDR3 sequence is 15 residues long. The CDR3 sequence is CAIRRTVAGEWTQYF. The CDR3, as DNA: TGTGCCATCAGGAGGACAGTGGCGGGTGAATGGACCCAGTACTTC.